This T cell receptor beta chain was profiled in a study of Ad26.COV2.S vaccination and SARS-CoV-2 variants. Germline V gene lookup returns CDR1 SGHTA and CDR2 FQGNSA. This CDR3 has 15 residues. Trimming took off 1 base at V and 4 bases at J, with 11 bases between the two ends. Libraries were prepared by immunoSEQ multiplex PCR; TCRdb keeps only in-frame clonotypes and omits some of them. The sample records roughly 460,000 clones, 89% being singletons. Remarks on this clone: What it binds is not known.

Study-level results: It is possible that the TCR breadth and depth analyses underestimated the total T cell responses. Vaccinated and placebo-treated recipients had similar non-spike TCR breadth.

Regarding treatment: some 20 received Ad26.COV2.S at low or high dose, single or two shots; roughly 5 received placebo; per-sample allocation not given. Sampling took place 63 days after the first vaccine or placebo injection. The chain links TRBV7-2 to TRBJ1-3; weak D call: TRBD1 (5 bases). This TCR derives from a person between 18 and 65 years old who received the Ad26.COV2.S COVID-19 vaccine or a placebo. Sequenced material: peripheral blood, taken in a trial of Ad26.COV2.S vaccine versus placebo. This CDR3 is CASSLGPGTGNTIYF. CDR3 DNA: TGTGCCAGCAGCTTAGGGCCAGGGACCGGAAACACCATATATTTT.